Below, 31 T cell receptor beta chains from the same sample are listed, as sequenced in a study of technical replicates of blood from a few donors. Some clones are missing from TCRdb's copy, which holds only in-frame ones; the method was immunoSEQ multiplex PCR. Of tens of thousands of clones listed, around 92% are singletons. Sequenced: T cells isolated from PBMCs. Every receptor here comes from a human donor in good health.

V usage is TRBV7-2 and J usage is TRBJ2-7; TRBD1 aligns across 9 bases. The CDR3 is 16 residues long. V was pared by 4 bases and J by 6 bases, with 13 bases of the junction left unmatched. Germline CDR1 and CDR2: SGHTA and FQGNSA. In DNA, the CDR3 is TGTGCCAGCAGCTCGACGCCGGGACAGGGTGCTCTCGAGCAGTACTTC. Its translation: CASSSTPGQGALEQYF.

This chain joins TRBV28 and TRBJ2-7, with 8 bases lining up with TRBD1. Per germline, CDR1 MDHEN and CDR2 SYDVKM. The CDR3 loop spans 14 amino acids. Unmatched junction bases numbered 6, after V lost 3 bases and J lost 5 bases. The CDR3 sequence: CASSLTQGADEQYF. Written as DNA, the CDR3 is TGTGCCAGCAGTTTGACGCAGGGGGCGGACGAGCAGTACTTC.

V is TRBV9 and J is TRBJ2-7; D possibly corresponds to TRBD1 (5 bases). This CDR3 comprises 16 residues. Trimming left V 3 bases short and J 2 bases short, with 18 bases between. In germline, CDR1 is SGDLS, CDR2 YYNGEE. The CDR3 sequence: CASSDTSTDIPYEQYF. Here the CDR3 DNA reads TGTGCCAGCAGCGATACCTCCACGGACATCCCCTACGAGCAGTACTTC. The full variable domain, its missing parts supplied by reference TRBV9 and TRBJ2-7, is DSGVTQTPKHLITATGQRVTLRCSPRSGDLSVYWYQQSLDQGLQFLIQYYNGEERAKGNILERFSAQQFPDLHSELNLSSLELGDSALYFCASSDTSTDIPYEQYFGPGTRLTVT.

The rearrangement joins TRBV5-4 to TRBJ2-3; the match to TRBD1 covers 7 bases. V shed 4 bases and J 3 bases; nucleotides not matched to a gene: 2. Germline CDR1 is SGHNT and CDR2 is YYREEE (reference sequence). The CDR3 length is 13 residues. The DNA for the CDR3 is TGTGCCAGCAGCACGACAGGGACAGATACGCAGTATTTT. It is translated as CASSTTGTDTQYF.

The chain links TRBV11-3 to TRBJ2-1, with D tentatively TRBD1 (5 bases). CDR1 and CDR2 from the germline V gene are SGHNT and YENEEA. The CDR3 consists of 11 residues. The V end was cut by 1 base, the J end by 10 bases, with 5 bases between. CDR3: CASSLGGEQFF. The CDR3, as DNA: TGTGCCAGCAGCTTAGGGGGCGAGCAGTTCTTC.

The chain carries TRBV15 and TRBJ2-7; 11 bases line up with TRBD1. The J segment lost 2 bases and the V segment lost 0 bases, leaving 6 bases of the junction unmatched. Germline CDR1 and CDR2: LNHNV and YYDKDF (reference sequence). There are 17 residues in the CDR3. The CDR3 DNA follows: TGTGCCACCAGCAGAGAGTTGGGGACAGGGGGAGCCTACGAGCAGTACTTC. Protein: CATSRELGTGGAYEQYF. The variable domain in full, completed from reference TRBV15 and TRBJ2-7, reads DAMVIQNPRYQVTQFGKPVTLSCSQTLNHNVMYWYQQKSSQAPKLLFHYYDKDFNNEADTPDNFQSRRPNTSFCFLDIRSPGLGDTAMYLCATSRELGTGGAYEQYFGPGTRLTVT.

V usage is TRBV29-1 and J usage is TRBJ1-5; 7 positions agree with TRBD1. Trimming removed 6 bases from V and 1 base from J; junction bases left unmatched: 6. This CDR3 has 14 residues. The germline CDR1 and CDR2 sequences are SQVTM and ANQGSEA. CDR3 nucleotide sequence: TGCAGCGTGCAGACAGGGAGCAGCAATCAGCCCCAGCATTTT. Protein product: CSVQTGSSNQPQHF.

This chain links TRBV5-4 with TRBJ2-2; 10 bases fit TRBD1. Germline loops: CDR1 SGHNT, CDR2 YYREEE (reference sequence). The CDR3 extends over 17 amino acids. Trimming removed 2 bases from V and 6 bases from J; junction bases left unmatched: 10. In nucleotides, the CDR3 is TGTGCCAGCAGCTTACCACGTTCGGGACAGGGGTCCGGGGAGCTGTTTTTT. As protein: CASSLPRSGQGSGELFF.

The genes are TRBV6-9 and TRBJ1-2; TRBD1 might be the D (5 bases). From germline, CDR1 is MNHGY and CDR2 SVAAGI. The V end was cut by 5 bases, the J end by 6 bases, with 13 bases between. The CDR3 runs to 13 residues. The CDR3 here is CASSEEEGDGYTF. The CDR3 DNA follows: TGTGCCAGCAGTGAAGAGGAAGGGGATGGCTACACCTTC.

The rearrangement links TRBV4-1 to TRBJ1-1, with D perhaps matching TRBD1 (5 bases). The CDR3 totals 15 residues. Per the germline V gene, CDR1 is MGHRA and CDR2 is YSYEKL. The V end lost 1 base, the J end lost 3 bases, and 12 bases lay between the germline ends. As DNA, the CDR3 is TGCGCCAGCAGCCAAGTCGCGGGGCAAGACACTGAAGCTTTCTTT. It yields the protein CASSQVAGQDTEAFF.

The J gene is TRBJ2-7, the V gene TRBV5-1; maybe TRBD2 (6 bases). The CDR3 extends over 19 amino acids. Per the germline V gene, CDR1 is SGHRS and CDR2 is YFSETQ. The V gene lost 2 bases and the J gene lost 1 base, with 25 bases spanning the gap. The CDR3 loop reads CASSLSGRLRTQLSYEQYF. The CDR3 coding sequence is TGCGCCAGCAGCTTATCGGGGAGGCTTCGCACCCAACTTTCCTACGAGCAGTACTTC.

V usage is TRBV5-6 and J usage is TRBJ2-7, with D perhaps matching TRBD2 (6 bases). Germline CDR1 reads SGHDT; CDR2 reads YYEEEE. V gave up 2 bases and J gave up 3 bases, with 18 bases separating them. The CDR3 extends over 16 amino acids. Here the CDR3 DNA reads TGTGCCAGCAGCTTCCAATACGGACTAACAAACTACGAGCAGTACTTC. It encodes CASSFQYGLTNYEQYF.

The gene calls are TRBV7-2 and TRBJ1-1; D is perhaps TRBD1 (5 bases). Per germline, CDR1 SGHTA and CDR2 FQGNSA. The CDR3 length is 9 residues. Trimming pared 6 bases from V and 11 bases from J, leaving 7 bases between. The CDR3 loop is CASRGGAFF. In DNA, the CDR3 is TGTGCCAGCAGGGGGGGTGCTTTCTTT.

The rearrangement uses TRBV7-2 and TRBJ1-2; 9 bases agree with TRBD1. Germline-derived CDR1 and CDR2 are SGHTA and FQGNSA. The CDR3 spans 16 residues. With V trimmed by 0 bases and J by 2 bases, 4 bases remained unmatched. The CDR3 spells CASSLAWGQGNYGYTF. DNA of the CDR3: TGTGCCAGCAGCTTAGCTTGGGGACAGGGAAACTATGGCTACACCTTC.

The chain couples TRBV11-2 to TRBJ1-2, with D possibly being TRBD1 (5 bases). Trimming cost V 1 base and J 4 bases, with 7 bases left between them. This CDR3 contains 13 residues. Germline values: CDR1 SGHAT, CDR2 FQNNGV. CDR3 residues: CASSLGQFYGYTF. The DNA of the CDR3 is TGTGCCAGCAGCTTAGGACAGTTCTATGGCTACACCTTC. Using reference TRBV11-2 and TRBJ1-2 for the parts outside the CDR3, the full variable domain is EAGVAQSPRYKIIEKRQSVAFWCNPISGHATLYWYQQILGQGPKLLIQFQNNGVVDDSQLPKDRFSAERLKGVDSTLKIQPAKLEDSAVYLCASSLGQFYGYTFGSGTRLTVV.

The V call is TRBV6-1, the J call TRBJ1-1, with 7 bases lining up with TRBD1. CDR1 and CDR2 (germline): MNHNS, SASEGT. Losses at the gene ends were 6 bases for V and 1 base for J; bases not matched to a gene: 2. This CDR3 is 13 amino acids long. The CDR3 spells CASRNRGNTEAFF. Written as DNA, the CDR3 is TGTGCCAGCAGGAACAGGGGGAACACTGAAGCTTTCTTT.

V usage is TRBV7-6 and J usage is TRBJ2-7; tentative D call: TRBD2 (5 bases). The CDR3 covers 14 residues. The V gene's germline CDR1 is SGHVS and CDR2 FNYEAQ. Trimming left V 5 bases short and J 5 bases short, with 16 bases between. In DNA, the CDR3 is TGTGCCAGCAGCACTAGAAGACGTCCCCACGAGCAGTACTTC. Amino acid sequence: CASSTRRRPHEQYF.

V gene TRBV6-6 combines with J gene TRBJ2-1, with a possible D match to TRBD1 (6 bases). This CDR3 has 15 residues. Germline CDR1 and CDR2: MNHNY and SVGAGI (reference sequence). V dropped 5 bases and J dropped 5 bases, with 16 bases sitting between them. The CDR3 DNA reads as TGTGCCAGCAGTAACCCCCTCGGACAGAACAATGAGCAGTTCTTC. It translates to CASSNPLGQNNEQFF.

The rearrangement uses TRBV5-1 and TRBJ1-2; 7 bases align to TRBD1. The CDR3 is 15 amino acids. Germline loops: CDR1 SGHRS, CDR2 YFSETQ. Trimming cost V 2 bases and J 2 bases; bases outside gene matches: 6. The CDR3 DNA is TGCGCCAGCAGCTTTTCTGAGGGGGCAAACTATGGCTACACCTTC. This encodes CASSFSEGANYGYTF.

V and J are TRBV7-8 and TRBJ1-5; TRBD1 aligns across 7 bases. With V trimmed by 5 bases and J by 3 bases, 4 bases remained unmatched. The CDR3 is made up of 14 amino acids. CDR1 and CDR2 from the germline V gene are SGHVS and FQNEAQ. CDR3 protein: CASSPGQYNQPQHF. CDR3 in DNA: TGTGCCAGCAGCCCGGGACAGTACAATCAGCCCCAGCATTTT.

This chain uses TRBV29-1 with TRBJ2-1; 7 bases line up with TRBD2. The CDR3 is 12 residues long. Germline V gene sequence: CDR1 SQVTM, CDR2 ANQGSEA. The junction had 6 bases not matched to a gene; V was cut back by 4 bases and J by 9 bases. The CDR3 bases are TGCAGCGTTGTACGCGGGAGAGGTGAGCAGTTCTTC. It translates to CSVVRGRGEQFF.

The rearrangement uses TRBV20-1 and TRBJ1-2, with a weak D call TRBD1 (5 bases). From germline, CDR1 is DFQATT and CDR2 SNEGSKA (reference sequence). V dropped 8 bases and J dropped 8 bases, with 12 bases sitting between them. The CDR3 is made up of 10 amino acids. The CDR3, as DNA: TGCAGTTTCCGTGGGGGGGGCTACACCTTC. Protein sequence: CSFRGGGYTF.

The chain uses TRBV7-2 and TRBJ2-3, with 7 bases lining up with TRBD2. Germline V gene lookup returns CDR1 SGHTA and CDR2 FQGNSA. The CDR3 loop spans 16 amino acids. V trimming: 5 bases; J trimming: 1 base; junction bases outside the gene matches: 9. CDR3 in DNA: TGTGCCAGCAGCATAGGTCGGGCGGGGGGCACAGATACGCAGTATTTT. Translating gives CASSIGRAGGTDTQYF.

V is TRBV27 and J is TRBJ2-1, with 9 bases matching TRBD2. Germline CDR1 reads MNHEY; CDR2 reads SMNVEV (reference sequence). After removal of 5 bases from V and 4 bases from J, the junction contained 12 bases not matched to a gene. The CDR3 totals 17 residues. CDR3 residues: CASSPRPTSGSYNEQFF. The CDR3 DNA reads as TGTGCCAGCAGTCCACGTCCGACTAGCGGAAGTTACAATGAGCAGTTCTTC.

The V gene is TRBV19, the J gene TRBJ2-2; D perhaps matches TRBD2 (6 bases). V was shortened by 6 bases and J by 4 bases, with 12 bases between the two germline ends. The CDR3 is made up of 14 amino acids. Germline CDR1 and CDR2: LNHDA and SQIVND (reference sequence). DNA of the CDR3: TGTGCCAGTAGACGGGAGAGTGGCACCGGGGAGCTGTTTTTT. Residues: CASRRESGTGELFF.

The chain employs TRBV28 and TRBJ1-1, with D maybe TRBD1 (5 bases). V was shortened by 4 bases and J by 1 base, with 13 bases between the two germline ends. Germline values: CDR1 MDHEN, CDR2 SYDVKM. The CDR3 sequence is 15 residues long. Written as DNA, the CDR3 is TGTGCCAGCAGTTCCCACGGGGGGGGGAACACTGAAGCTTTCTTT. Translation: CASSSHGGGNTEAFF.

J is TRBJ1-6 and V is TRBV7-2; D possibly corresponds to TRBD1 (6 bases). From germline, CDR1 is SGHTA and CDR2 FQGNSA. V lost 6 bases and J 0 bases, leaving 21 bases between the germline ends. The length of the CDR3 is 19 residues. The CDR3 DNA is TGTGCCAGCAGTAAAGAGGTGCAGGGGAAGGCCTCCTATAATTCACCCCTCCACTTT. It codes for CASSKEVQGKASYNSPLHF.

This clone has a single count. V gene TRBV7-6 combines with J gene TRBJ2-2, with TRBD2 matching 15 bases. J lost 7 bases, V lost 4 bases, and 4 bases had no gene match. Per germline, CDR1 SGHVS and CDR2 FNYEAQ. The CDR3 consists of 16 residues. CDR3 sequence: CASSWTSGGAVGELFF. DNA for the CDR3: TGTGCCAGCAGCTGGACTAGCGGGGGGGCCGTCGGGGAGCTGTTTTTT.

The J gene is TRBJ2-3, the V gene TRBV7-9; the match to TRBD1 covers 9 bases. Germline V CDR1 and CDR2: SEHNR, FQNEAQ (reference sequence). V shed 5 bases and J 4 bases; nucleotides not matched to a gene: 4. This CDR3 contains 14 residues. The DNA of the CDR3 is TGTGCCAGCAGCCAGGACAGGGGCGCAGATACGCAGTATTTT. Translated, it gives CASSQDRGADTQYF.

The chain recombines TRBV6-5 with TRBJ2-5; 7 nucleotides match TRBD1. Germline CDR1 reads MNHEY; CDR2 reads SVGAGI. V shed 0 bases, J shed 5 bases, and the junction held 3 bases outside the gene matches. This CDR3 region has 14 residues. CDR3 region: CASSYSTGQETQYF. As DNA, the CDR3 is TGTGCCAGCAGTTACTCGACAGGGCAGGAGACCCAGTACTTC.

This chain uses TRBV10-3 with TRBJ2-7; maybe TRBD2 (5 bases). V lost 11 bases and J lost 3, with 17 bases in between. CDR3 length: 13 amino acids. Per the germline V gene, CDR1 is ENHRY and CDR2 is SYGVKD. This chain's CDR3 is CAVAGNSNYEQYF. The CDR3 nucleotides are TGTGCCGTAGCCGGGAACAGCAACTACGAGCAGTACTTC.